This T cell receptor (beta chain) was captured in a study of blood T cell repertoires in COVID-19. From germline, CDR1 is LNHDA and CDR2 SQIVND (reference sequence). After removal of 7 bases from V and 9 bases from J, the junction contained 11 bases not matched to a gene. The CDR3 spans 13 residues. Assay: immunoSEQ multiplex PCR; the TCRdb copy retains only in-frame clones and omits some. The table includes about 59,000 clones, roughly 85% detected once. Sequenced sample: peripheral blood. This chain uses TRBV19 with TRBJ1-1, with TRBD1 matching over 7 bases. The TCR sequence derives from a man aged 55 to 70 with acute or convalescent COVID-19. The CDR3 reads CASTPRGTEKAFF. DNA for the CDR3: TGTGCCAGTACCCCAAGGGGGACAGAGAAAGCTTTCTTT.